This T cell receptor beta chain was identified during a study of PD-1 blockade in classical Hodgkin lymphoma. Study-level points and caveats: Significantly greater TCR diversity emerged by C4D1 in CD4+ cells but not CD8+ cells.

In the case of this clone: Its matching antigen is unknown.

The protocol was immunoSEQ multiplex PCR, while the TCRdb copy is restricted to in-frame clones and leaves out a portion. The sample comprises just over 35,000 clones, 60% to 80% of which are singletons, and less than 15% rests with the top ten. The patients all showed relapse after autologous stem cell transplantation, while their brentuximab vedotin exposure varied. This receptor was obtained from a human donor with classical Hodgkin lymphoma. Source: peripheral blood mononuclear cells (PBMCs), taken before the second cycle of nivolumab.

This CDR3 reads CASSFSDSPYYGYTF. In DNA, the CDR3 is TGTGCCAGCAGCTTTTCGGACAGTCCGTACTATGGCTACACCTTC. This chain uses TRBV7-9 with TRBJ1-2; D is possibly TRBD1 (6 bases). CDR3 length: 15 residues. In germline, CDR1 is SEHNR, CDR2 FQNEAQ (reference sequence). The V and J ends lost 3 bases and 3 bases respectively, with 14 bases between them.